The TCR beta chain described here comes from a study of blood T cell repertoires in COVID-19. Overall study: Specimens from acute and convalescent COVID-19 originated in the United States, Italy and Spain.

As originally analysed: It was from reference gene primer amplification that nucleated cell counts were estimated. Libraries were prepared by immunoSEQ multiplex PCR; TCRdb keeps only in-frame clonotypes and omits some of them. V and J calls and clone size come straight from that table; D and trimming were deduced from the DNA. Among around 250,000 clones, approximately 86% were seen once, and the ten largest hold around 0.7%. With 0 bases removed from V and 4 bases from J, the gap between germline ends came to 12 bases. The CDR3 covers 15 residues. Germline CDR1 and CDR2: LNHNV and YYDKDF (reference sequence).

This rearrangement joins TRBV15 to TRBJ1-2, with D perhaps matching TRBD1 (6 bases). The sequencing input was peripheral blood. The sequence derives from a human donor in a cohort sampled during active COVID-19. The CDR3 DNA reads TGTGCCACCAGCAGAGATCCGGGACAAGTCTATGGCTACACCTTC. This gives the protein CATSRDPGQVYGYTF.